This T cell receptor beta chain stems from a study of CD8+ T cells in alopecia areata. Study observations and caveats: Normal skin contains resident alphabeta T cells, and these are also sequenced in scalp samples.

From alopecia areata patients, lesional scalp punch biopsies and peripheral blood were collected. About this clone: The target antigen is unknown.

The CDR3 loop spans 14 amino acids. V dropped 6 bases and J dropped 0 bases, with 9 bases sitting between them. Per the germline V gene, CDR1 is MNHEY and CDR2 is SVGAGI. Extracted RNA was reverse transcribed into cDNA, the sequencing template. TCRdb's table, derived via immunoSEQ multiplex PCR, lists solely in-frame clones and lacks some. The sample contains some 150,000 clones, less than 65% of which appear only once. The TCR originated in a human donor with alopecia areata. The sample was CD8+ T cells sorted from blood, taken at week 0. The V gene is TRBV6-5, the J gene TRBJ2-1; D possibly matches TRBD1 or TRBD2 (5 bases each). CDR3 amino acids: CASSFGASYNEQFF. In nucleotides, the CDR3 is TGTGCCAGCAGCTTCGGGGCCTCCTACAATGAGCAGTTCTTC.